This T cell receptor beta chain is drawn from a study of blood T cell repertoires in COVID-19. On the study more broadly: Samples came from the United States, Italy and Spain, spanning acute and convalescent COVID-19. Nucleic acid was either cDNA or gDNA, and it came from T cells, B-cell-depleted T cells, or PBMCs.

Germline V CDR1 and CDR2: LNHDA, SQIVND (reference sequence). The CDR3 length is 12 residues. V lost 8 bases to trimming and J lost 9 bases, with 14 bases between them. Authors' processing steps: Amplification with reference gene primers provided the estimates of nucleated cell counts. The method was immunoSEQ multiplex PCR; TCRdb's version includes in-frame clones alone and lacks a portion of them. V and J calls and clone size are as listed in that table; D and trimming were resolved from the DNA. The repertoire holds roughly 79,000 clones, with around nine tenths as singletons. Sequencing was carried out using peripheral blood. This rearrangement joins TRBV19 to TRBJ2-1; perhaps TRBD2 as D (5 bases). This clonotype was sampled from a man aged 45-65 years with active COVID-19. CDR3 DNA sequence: TGTGCCAGTGGAGGAGGCCGAACTGAGCAGTTCTTC. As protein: CASGGGRTEQFF.